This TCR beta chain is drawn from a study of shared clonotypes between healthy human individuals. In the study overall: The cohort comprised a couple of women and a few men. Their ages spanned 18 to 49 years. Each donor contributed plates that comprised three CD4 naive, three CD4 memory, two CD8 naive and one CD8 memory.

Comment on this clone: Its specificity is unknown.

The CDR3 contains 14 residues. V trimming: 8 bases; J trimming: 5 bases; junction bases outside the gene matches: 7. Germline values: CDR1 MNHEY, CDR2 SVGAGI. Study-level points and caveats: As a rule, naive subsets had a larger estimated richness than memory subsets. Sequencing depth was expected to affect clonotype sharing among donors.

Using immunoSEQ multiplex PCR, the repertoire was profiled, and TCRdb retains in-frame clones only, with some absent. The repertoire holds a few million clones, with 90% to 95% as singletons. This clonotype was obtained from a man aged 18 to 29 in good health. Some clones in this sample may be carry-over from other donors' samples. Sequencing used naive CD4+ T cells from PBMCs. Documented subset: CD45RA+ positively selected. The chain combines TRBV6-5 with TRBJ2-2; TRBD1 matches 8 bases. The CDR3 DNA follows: TGTGCCAGCCGTAGCCAGGGGGCAACCGGGGAGCTGTTTTTT. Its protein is CASRSQGATGELFF.